One and the same sample provided the 13 T cell receptor beta chains below, sequenced in a study of cytomegalovirus exposure and HLA in healthy donors. The PCR ran on 60 Vbeta and 13 Jbeta primers. Generated by immunoSEQ multiplex PCR, the TCRdb table keeps only in-frame clones and is missing some. The table lists roughly 180,000 clones, 80% to 90% of them singletons, with under 1.5% in the top ten. The specimen was PBMCs. These receptors were obtained from a girl aged 2-10 years in good health and CMV-seropositive.

J is TRBJ2-7 and V is TRBV6-5; 7 bases agree with TRBD1. From germline, CDR1 is MNHEY and CDR2 SVGAGI. This CDR3 contains 15 residues. V dropped 6 bases and J dropped 3; count of bases not matched to a gene: 11. CDR3 sequence reads: CASRVHRGTNYEQYF. The CDR3 DNA sequence: TGTGCCAGCAGAGTTCACAGGGGTACCAACTACGAGCAGTACTTC.

With respect to this clone: The sample holds other DNA sequences that translate to the same CDR3. The chain links TRBV5-1 to TRBJ2-7, with 7 bases identical to TRBD2. Germline trimming cut 1 base from V and 2 bases from J; bases unmatched to any gene: 9. Germline lookup yields CDR1 SGHRS and CDR2 YFSETQ. CDR3 size: 16 residues. For the CDR3, the DNA is TGCGCCAGCAGCTTGAGGCCCAGCGGGATTACCTACGAGCAGTACTTC. This codes for CASSLRPSGITYEQYF.

The V gene is TRBV6-1, the J gene TRBJ1-2, with 10 bases fitting TRBD1. V was clipped by 8 bases and J by 7 bases; unmatched bases: 10. In germline, CDR1 is MNHNS, CDR2 SASEGT. This CDR3 is built from 14 residues. Here the CDR3 DNA reads TGTGCCAGCCCTCCCGGGACAGGGGATGTTGGCTACACCTTC. This encodes CASPPGTGDVGYTF.

The rearrangement links TRBV2 to TRBJ1-1; 11 bases map to TRBD1. Germline lookup yields CDR1 SNHLY and CDR2 FYNNEI. The CDR3 has 13 amino acids. Trimming removed 7 bases from V and 3 bases from J; junction bases left unmatched: 1. The CDR3 nucleotides read TGTGCCAGCAAGGGACAGGGGGACACTGAAGCTTTCTTT. As protein: CASKGQGDTEAFF. The full variable domain, completed using reference TRBV2 and TRBJ1-1, is EPEVTQTPSHQVTQMGQEVILRCVPISNHLYFYWYRQILGQKVEFLVSFYNNEISEKSEIFDDQFSVERPDGSNFTLKIRSTKLEDSAMYFCASKGQGDTEAFFGQGTRLTVV.

This clone was detected only a few times. The same CDR3 is also encoded by other DNA sequences in this sample. This chain links TRBV6-4 with TRBJ2-3; 10 bases line up with TRBD2. Trimming cost V 2 bases and J 4 bases; bases outside gene matches: 0. This CDR3 is built from 14 residues. CDR1 MRHNA and CDR2 SNTAGT come from the germline V gene. This CDR3 is CASSDSGGADTQYF. As DNA, the CDR3 is TGTGCCAGCAGTGACAGCGGGGGGGCAGATACGCAGTATTTT.

A single count supports this clone. This rearrangement joins TRBV11-2 to TRBJ2-4; 7 bases are a match to TRBD1. The trim removed 5 bases at V and 0 bases at J, leaving 16 bases unmatched. There are 19 residues in the CDR3. Germline lookup yields CDR1 SGHAT and CDR2 FQNNGV. CDR3 protein: CASSPSILGQSLAKNIQYF. The CDR3 DNA follows: TGTGCCAGCAGCCCCTCCATACTGGGACAGTCTCTAGCCAAAAACATTCAGTACTTC.

There are a few counts of this clone. This chain uses TRBV25-1 with TRBJ2-7; 7 positions agree with TRBD1. CDR3 length equals 13 residues. The V and J ends lost 4 bases and 9 bases, in that order; junction bases with no gene match: 9. Germline V gene lookup returns CDR1 MGHDK and CDR2 SYGVNS. The CDR3 DNA is TGTGCCAGCAGTGGTGGACAGGTCGGTTCGCAGTACTTC. Protein product: CASSGGQVGSQYF.

The genes are TRBV6-5 and TRBJ1-1; TRBD1 is a possible D gene (6 bases). Trimming took 6 bases from V and 3 from J, leaving 11 bases between them. The CDR3 is 13 residues long. Germline CDR1 reads MNHEY; CDR2 reads SVGAGI. CDR3: CASRRGQHTEAFF. Here the CDR3 DNA reads TGTGCCAGCAGACGCGGACAGCACACTGAAGCTTTCTTT.

V usage is TRBV28 and J usage is TRBJ1-2, with TRBD1 matching over 7 bases. The CDR3 extends over 16 amino acids. Germline V gives CDR1 MDHEN, CDR2 SYDVKM. The J segment lost 8 bases and the V segment lost 5 bases, leaving 17 bases of the junction unmatched. Written as DNA, the CDR3 is TGTGCCAGCAGTCTTACCGCCCAAGGGGGCAGGGAAGGCTACACCTTC. Its translation: CASSLTAQGGREGYTF.

This chain links TRBV27 with TRBJ2-2; D unresolved. V was trimmed by 0 bases and J by 6 bases, leaving 2 bases between them. Germline-derived CDR1 and CDR2 are MNHEY and SMNVEV (reference sequence). The CDR3 has 12 amino acids. The CDR3 nucleotides are TGTGCCAGCAGTTTATCCTCCGGGGAGCTGTTTTTT. Translating it yields CASSLSSGELFF.

V gene TRBV7-2 combines with J gene TRBJ2-5, with 8 nucleotides matching TRBD1. The J call may be faulty, since TRBJ2-7 better matches the DNA end. This CDR3 is 18 amino acids long. The V gene's germline CDR1 is SGHTA and CDR2 FQGNSA. The CDR3 spells CASSLRTGNTISTYEQYF. CDR3 coding DNA: TGTGCCAGCAGCCTGAGGACAGGGAATACGATATCTACCTACGAGCAGTACTTC.

In DNA, the CDR3 is TGTGCCAGCAGCCAACATAAGGGGCAGGGTGGTGGCTATGGCTACACCTTC. It translates to CASSQHKGQGGGYGYTF. The chain links TRBV14 to TRBJ1-2, with D perhaps matching TRBD1 (5 bases). The ends were cut back, 2 bases at V and 4 bases at J, with 20 bases in the middle. This CDR3 has 17 residues. Germline CDR1 and CDR2: SGHDN and FVKESK.

The count of this clone is one. The chain has TRBV2 and TRBJ2-7; 12 positions agree with TRBD2. CDR3 length equals 14 residues. V gave up 6 bases and J gave up 9 bases; unmatched junction bases: 9. Germline CDR1 is SNHLY and CDR2 is FYNNEI. As DNA, the CDR3 is TGTGCCAGCAGCGGACTAGCGGGGCCCACCCGGCAGTACTTC. Translating it yields CASSGLAGPTRQYF.